This T cell receptor (beta chain) was recovered during a study of blood T cell repertoires in COVID-19. The data were produced by immunoSEQ multiplex PCR, yet TCRdb's version contains in-frame clones alone and is incomplete. The sample has 100,000 or so clones, about 88% seen once; the top ten hold over 7%. Germline trimming cut 5 bases from V and 5 bases from J; bases unmatched to any gene: 12. Germline V CDR1 and CDR2: SGHTA, FQGNSA. CDR3 length: 17 residues. This TCR came from a man aged 25-40 years in a cohort sampled during active COVID-19. Sequencing used peripheral blood. This chain joins TRBV7-2 and TRBJ2-2; TRBD2 agrees at 9 bases. The CDR3 here is CASSRLAGGLGTGELFF. The CDR3 region has the DNA TGTGCCAGCAGCAGACTCGCGGGGGGGCTGGGGACCGGGGAGCTGTTTTTT.